This T cell receptor (beta chain) was captured by sequencing in a study of resident and recirculating memory T cells in vitiligo. Study in general: Samples were epidermis from two lesional and two nonlesional sites, plus PBMCs. Study-wide results and limits: Clonality differed among vitiligo lesions, with no unique dominant clone.

The V end was cut by 4 bases, the J end by 5 bases, with 11 bases between. The CDR3 contains 13 residues. The germline CDR1 and CDR2 sequences are SGHDN and FVKESK. Regarding this clone: Its antigen is still unknown.

Patients' lesions had not changed for the previous 6 months. Sequencing used immunoSEQ multiplex PCR; TCRdb keeps in-frame clones, though not all of them. The data show 40,000 to 50,000 clones, 85% to 95% seen once. The receptor was isolated from a male donor with vitiligo. The chain combines TRBV14 with TRBJ2-5; D is uncertain. Source material: blood. Here the CDR3 reads CASSPGPEETQYF. As DNA, the CDR3 is TGTGCCAGCAGCCCGGGTCCGGAGGAGACCCAGTACTTC. The variable domain in full, with the rest retrieved from reference TRBV14 and TRBJ2-5, is EAGVTQFPSHSVIEKGQTVTLRCDPISGHDNLYWYRRVMGKEIKFLLHFVKESKQDESGMPNNRFLAERTGGTYSTLKVQPAELEDSGVYFCASSPGPEETQYFGPGTRLLVL.